This T cell receptor (beta chain) is from a study of T cell repertoires in cytomegalovirus infection. On the study more broadly: Matching HLA type and CMV infection were both indicated by public TCR beta signatures. Study-wide points: HLA-C-restricted CMV clonotypes gave the most frequent clonotype in two of eight donors. Of the TCR beta families, the public ones yielded a cumulative frequency that identified carriers of CMV plus the relevant HLA.

Between the trimmed V and J ends, which lost 4 bases and 9 bases, there was a span of 13 bases. CDR3 length equals 13 residues. The germline CDR1 and CDR2 sequences are SEHNR and FQNEAQ (reference sequence). TCRdb passed the reads through MiXCR, listing each CDR3 protein once. The sample lists 170,000 or so distinct CDR3 sequences; about 17% were seen once. This clonotype was recorded many times. Its specificity is unknown. V is TRBV7-9 and J is TRBJ2-1; the D is unclear. Sequenced sample: CD8+ T cells from PBMCs. The TCR was taken from a human donor in good health (CMV status not recorded). Some clones in this sample may be carry-over from other donors' samples. The CDR3 bases are TGTGCCAGCAGCTCCGCCCCGGTGGGTGAGCAGTTCTTC. Translated, it gives CASSSAPVGEQFF.